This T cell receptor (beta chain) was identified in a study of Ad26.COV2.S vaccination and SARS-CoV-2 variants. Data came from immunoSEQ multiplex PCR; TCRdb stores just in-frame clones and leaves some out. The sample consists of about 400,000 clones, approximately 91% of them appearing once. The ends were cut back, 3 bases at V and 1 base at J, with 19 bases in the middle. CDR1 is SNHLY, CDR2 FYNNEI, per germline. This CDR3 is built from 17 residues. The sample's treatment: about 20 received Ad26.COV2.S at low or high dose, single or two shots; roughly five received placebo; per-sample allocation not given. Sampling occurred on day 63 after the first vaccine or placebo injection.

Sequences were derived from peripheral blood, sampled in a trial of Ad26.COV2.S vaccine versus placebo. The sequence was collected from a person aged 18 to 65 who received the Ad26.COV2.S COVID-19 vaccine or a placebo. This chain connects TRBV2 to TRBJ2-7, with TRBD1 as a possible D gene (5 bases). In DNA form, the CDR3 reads TGTGCCAGCAGTGACCTCTCATCGACAGACGCATCCTACGAGCAGTACTTC. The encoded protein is CASSDLSSTDASYEQYF.